Detailed here is one T cell receptor beta chain. This sample is part of a study of regulatory T cells in long-lasting Graves disease. At the level of the study: Graves' patients who were just diagnosed had used antithyroid drugs for under 3 months.

In building TCR beta libraries, iRepertoire HTBI primers were used together with Arm-PCR of CDR3 regions. One entry per CDR3 protein, called by TCRdb with MiXCR from the multiplex PCR reads. The sample carries hundreds of thousands of distinct CDR3 sequences, roughly 16% recorded once. Time point described: newly diagnosed GD, antithyroid drugs for less than 3 months. TCR sequences were obtained from RNA taken from PBMCs. The authors drew patients from an endocrinology department in Xi'an, China. The CDR3 length is 18 residues. CDR1 MGHDK and CDR2 SYGVNS come from the germline V gene. V was clipped by 0 bases and J by 5 bases, with 21 bases between them. These same data were also listed under a study on T cells in Graves' hyperthyroidism and ophthalmopathy. That report notes: Uncontrolled infection, other autoimmune disease, pregnancy or lactation disqualified patients from enrolment.

Sequencing used peripheral blood mononuclear cells (PBMCs), obtained at new diagnosis, from a patient treated with antithyroid drugs. The chain carries TRBV25-1 and TRBJ2-3; D perhaps matches TRBD2 (7 bases). The sequence came from a woman in her twenties or thirties with Graves disease. CDR3: CASSEYGRGTGSGDTQYF. CDR3 sequence (DNA): TGTGCCAGCAGTGAATATGGGAGGGGAACAGGGTCAGGAGATACGCAGTATTTT.